What follows are 9 T cell receptor beta chains derived from one specimen sequenced in a study of neurological immune-mediated disorders. TCRdb re-derived calls from the 5' RACE reads in MiXCR, one entry per CDR3 protein. Altogether 74,000 or so distinct CDR3 sequences are present, roughly 9.5% being singletons, with the ten largest covering 1.5% to 2%. Sequenced: PBMCs. Receptor source: a man in his forties or fifties in good health.

This clonotype was seen at least ten times. The rearrangement links TRBV7-9 to TRBJ1-6, with 7 bases aligning to TRBD1. Looked up from germline, CDR1 is SEHNR and CDR2 is FQNEAQ (reference sequence). With V trimmed by 3 bases and J by 18 bases, 8 bases remained unmatched. The CDR3 runs to 12 residues. The CDR3 DNA reads TGTGCCAGCAGCTTGTCGGGACAGACAAGCCACTTT. Amino acids: CASSLSGQTSHF.

This clonotype has at least ten counts. This sequence joins TRBV5-1 and TRBJ2-2; TRBD1 might be the D (5 bases). V was pared by 0 bases and J by 0 bases, with 9 bases between. The CDR3 extends over 16 amino acids. The germline CDR1 and CDR2 sequences are SGHRS and YFSETQ. The CDR3 DNA sequence: TGCGCCAGCAGCTTGGTCAGGGTCGCGAACACCGGGGAGCTGTTTTTT. Translated, it gives CASSLVRVANTGELFF.

This clonotype was found many times. The chain is built from TRBV5-1 and TRBJ1-2; D may be TRBD1 (6 bases). This CDR3 region has 15 residues. The ends were cut back, 4 bases at V and 4 bases at J, with 17 bases in the middle. Germline assignment: CDR1 SGHRS and CDR2 YFSETQ. CDR3 coding DNA: TGCGCCAGCAGCCTGGCGGGGGGCAGCCTCTATGGCTACACCTTC. It specifies CASSLAGGSLYGYTF. The variable domain in full, with the rest retrieved from reference TRBV5-1 and TRBJ1-2, is KAGVTQTPRYLIKTRGQQVTLSCSPISGHRSVSWYQQTPGQGLQFLFEYFSETQRNKGNFPGRFSGRQFSNSRSEMNVSTLELGDSALYLCASSLAGGSLYGYTFGSGTRLTVV.

The V and J genes are TRBV20-1 and TRBJ2-1, with D perhaps assigned TRBD1 or TRBD2 (5 bases each). Per the germline V gene, CDR1 is DFQATT and CDR2 is SNEGSKA (reference sequence). V lost 3 bases and J 8 bases, leaving 17 bases between the germline ends. The CDR3 contains 14 residues. This chain's CDR3 is CSASRGREDDEQFF. The CDR3 DNA is TGCAGTGCTAGCCGGGGCAGGGAAGATGATGAGCAGTTCTTC.

This clonotype was counted many times. The chain has TRBV7-2 and TRBJ1-5; 9 bases line up with TRBD1. The ends lost 5 bases at V and 7 bases at J; junction bases unmatched: 24. Germline assignment: CDR1 SGHTA and CDR2 FQGNSA. This CDR3 is 20 amino acids long. The CDR3 DNA reads TGTGCCAGCAGCCCCTCGGGACAGGGCCACGGGCCACGAACTTACCAGCCCCAGCATTTT. Its translation: CASSPSGQGHGPRTYQPQHF.

This clonotype came up many times. The chain recombines TRBV12-3 or TRBV12-4 with TRBJ1-3, with 8 positions matching TRBD1. Trimming cost V 6 bases and J 4 bases; bases outside gene matches: 2. There are 13 residues in the CDR3. CDR3 amino acids: CASSGQGGNTIYF. In DNA form, the CDR3 reads TGTGCCAGCAGCGGACAGGGAGGAAACACCATATATTTT.

This clonotype was picked up many times. The rearrangement uses TRBV5-1 and TRBJ2-1; 7 bases match TRBD1. V trimming: 0 bases; J trimming: 4 bases; junction bases outside the gene matches: 4. The V gene's germline CDR1 is SGHRS and CDR2 YFSETQ. This CDR3 spans 15 amino acids. The CDR3 DNA follows: TGCGCCAGCAGCTTGGTAACAGGGGAATACAATGAGCAGTTCTTC. It translates to CASSLVTGEYNEQFF.

This clonotype was seen many times. This sequence joins TRBV12-3 or TRBV12-4 and TRBJ2-1; D possibly corresponds to TRBD1 (6 bases). The CDR3 sequence is 16 residues long. Trimming removed 4 bases at V and 0 bases at J, with 13 bases between. The CDR3 nucleotides are TGTGCCAGCAGTTCCCTAAGGGGGAGCTCCTACAATGAGCAGTTCTTC. Protein sequence: CASSSLRGSSYNEQFF.

This clonotype was found many times. The chain carries TRBV7-2 and TRBJ2-2; D is perhaps TRBD1 or TRBD2 (5 bases each). Germline V gene sequence: CDR1 SGHTA, CDR2 FQGNSA. The CDR3 length is 15 residues. The V gene lost 5 bases and the J gene lost 3 bases, with 13 bases spanning the gap. In DNA, the CDR3 is TGTGCCAGCAGCCCCGGGGCTACCCACACCGGGGAGCTGTTTTTT. It encodes CASSPGATHTGELFF. Using reference TRBV7-2 and TRBJ2-2 for the parts outside the CDR3, the full variable domain is GAGVSQSPSNKVTEKGKDVELRCDPISGHTALYWYRQSLGQGLEFLIYFQGNSAPDKSGLPSDRFSAERTGGSVSTLTIQRTQQEDSAVYLCASSPGATHTGELFFGEGSRLTVL.